These 6 T cell receptor beta chains were sequenced from one sample in a study of blood T cell repertoires in COVID-19. Sequencing was performed with immunoSEQ multiplex PCR; in TCRdb, only in-frame clones are kept and a portion is missing. The sample lists about 130,000 clones, over 75% seen once, with roughly 2.1% in the top ten. Material for sequencing was peripheral blood. These receptor sequences come from an older man with active COVID-19.

CDR3 in amino acids: CAISRLTSGTFYEQYF. DNA of the CDR3: TGTGCCATCAGCCGTCTGACTAGCGGGACTTTCTACGAGCAGTACTTC. The chain carries TRBV10-3 and TRBJ2-7, with 11 nucleotides matching TRBD2. Germline V gene data show CDR1 as ENHRY and CDR2 as SYGVKD. Losses at the gene ends were 6 bases for V and 3 bases for J; bases not matched to a gene: 10. The CDR3 sequence is 16 residues long.

In its sample, this clone was seen once. This chain uses TRBV4-1 with TRBJ1-2; 9 nucleotides line up with TRBD1. This CDR3 comprises 17 residues. The trim removed 0 bases at V and 5 bases at J, leaving 10 bases unmatched. The V gene's germline CDR1 is MGHRA and CDR2 YSYEKL. CDR3 DNA sequence: TGCGCCAGCAGCCAAGATTCGTCCGGGACAGGGAGGTATGGCTACACCTTC. Its translation: CASSQDSSGTGRYGYTF.

The rearrangement joins TRBV15 to TRBJ2-2, with no clear D. The CDR3 covers 13 residues. Germline CDR1 reads LNHNV; CDR2 reads YYDKDF (reference sequence). V lost 6 bases to trimming and J lost 0 bases, with 5 bases between them. The CDR3 region is CATSGPNTGELFF. The CDR3 bases are TGTGCCACCAGTGGGCCGAACACCGGGGAGCTGTTTTTT.

This clone occurred a few times. The chain recombines TRBV11-1 with TRBJ1-5; D is uncertain. The CDR3 loop spans 13 amino acids. Germline CDR1 reads SGHAT; CDR2 reads FQDESV (reference sequence). The ends were cut back, 6 bases at V and 1 base at J, with 7 bases in the middle. CDR3 loop: CASSEWSNQPQHF. CDR3 coding DNA: TGTGCCAGCAGTGAGTGGAGCAATCAGCCCCAGCATTTT.

The J gene is TRBJ2-2, the V gene TRBV29-1; TRBD1 might be the D (6 bases). Germline CDR1 SQVTM, CDR2 ANQGSEA. This CDR3 comprises 13 residues. Deletions cut 3 bases from V and 5 bases from J, with 10 bases between. Here the CDR3 DNA reads TGCAGCGTTGATGCCAGGGGAACCGGGGAGCTGTTTTTT. Protein product: CSVDARGTGELFF.

V is TRBV19 and J is TRBJ1-5; 7 nucleotides match TRBD1. Germline assignment: CDR1 LNHDA and CDR2 SQIVND (reference sequence). V trimming: 6 bases; J trimming: 7 bases; junction bases outside the gene matches: 12. The CDR3 is 15 amino acids. The CDR3 protein is CASRDDRVFGQPQHF. CDR3 sequence (DNA): TGTGCCAGTAGAGATGACAGGGTATTTGGACAGCCCCAGCATTTT.